What follows are 3 T cell receptor beta chains derived from one specimen sequenced in a study of T cell responses to AZD1222 COVID-19 vaccine. Assay used: immunoSEQ multiplex PCR; TCRdb lists only in-frame clones, some missing. The sample has about 120,000 clones, 88% seen once; the top ten hold over 3%. Here the sequenced sample was peripheral blood, taken on day 0 of AZD1222 vaccination. These TCRs come from an adult in good health.

The chain carries TRBV6-5 and TRBJ2-7; the D is unclear. The V end lost 6 bases, the J end lost 4 bases, and 10 bases lay between the germline ends. This CDR3 spans 12 amino acids. Germline CDR1 MNHEY, CDR2 SVGAGI. CDR3 DNA: TGTGCCAGCAGAAAAGACGGGTACGAGCAGTACTTC. Protein sequence: CASRKDGYEQYF.

V and J are TRBV19 and TRBJ1-3; possibly TRBD1 for D (6 bases). The CDR3 length is 16 residues. Germline loops: CDR1 LNHDA, CDR2 SQIVND (reference sequence). Between the trimmed V and J ends, which lost 3 bases and 0 bases, there was a span of 12 bases. Written as DNA, the CDR3 is TGTGCCAGTAGTATCAACAGGGATCCCTCTGGAAACACCATATATTTT. Its protein is CASSINRDPSGNTIYF.

The V and J genes are TRBV6-5 and TRBJ2-7; tentative D call: TRBD1 (5 bases). This CDR3 is 15 amino acids long. From germline, CDR1 is MNHEY and CDR2 SVGAGI. The V gene lost 0 bases and the J gene lost 4 bases, with 13 bases spanning the gap. In DNA form, the CDR3 reads TGTGCCAGCAGTTACTCGAAGATTCAGGGTTACGAGCAGTACTTC. It is translated as CASSYSKIQGYEQYF.